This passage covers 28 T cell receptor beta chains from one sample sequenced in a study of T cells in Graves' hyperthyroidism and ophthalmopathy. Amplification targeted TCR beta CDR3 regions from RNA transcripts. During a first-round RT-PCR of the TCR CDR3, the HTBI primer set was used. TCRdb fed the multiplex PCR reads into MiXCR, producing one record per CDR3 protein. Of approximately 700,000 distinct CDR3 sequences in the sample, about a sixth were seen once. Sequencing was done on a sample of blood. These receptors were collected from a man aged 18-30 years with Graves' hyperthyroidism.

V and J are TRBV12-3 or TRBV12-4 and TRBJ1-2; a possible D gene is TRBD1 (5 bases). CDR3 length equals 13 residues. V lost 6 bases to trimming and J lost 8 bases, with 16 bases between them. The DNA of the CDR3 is TGTGCCAGCAGGGAGGACACAATTGAGGGCTACACCTTC. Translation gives CASREDTIEGYTF.

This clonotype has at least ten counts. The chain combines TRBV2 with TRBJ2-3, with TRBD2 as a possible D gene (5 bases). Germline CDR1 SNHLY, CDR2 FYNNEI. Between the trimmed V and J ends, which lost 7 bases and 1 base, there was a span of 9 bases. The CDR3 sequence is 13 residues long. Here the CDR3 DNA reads TGTGCCAGCAACGGCGGGCGCACAGATACGCAGTATTTT. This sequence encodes CASNGGRTDTQYF.

The CDR3 DNA reads TGTGCCAGCAGCGTAGCCGCGGGCTTGACTAATGAAAAACTGTTTTTT. Its protein is CASSVAAGLTNEKLFF. The rearrangement joins TRBV9 to TRBJ1-4; D ambiguous. CDR1 SGDLS and CDR2 YYNGEE come from the germline V gene. There are 16 residues in the CDR3. The germline V and J ends were trimmed by 0 bases and 2 bases, with 11 bases remaining between them.

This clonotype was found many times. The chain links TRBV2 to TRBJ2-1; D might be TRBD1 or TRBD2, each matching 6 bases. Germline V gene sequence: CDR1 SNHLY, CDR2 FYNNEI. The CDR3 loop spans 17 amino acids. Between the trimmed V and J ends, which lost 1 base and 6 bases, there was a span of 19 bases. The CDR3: CASSEGGAGKDVNEQFF. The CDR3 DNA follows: TGTGCCAGCAGTGAAGGGGGGGCGGGGAAAGATGTCAATGAGCAGTTCTTC.

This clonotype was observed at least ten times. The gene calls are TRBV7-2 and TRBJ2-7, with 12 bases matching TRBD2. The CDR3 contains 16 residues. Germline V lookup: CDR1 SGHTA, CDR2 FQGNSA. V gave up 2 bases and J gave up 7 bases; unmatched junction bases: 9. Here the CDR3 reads CASSLRASGRASEQYF. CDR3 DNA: TGTGCCAGCAGCTTACGTGCTAGCGGGAGGGCCTCGGAGCAGTACTTC.

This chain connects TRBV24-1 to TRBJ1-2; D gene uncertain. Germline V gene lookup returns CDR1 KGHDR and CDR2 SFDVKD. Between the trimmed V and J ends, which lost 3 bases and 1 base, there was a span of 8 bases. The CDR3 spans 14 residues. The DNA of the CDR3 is TGTGCCACCAGTGATCAGGACGGTAACTATGGCTACACCTTC. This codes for CATSDQDGNYGYTF.

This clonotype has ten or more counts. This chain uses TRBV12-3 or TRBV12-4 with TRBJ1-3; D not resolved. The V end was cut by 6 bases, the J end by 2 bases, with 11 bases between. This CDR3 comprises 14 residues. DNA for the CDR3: TGTGCCAGCAGCCTTGGAGGGACTGGAAACACCATATATTTT. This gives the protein CASSLGGTGNTIYF.

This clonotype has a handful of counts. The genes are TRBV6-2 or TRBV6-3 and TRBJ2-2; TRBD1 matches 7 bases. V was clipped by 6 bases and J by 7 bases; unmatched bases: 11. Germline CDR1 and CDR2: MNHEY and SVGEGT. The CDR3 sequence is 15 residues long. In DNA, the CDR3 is TGTGCCAGCAGGAATAACAGGGGTCGCGTCGGGGAGCTGTTTTTT. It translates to CASRNNRGRVGELFF.

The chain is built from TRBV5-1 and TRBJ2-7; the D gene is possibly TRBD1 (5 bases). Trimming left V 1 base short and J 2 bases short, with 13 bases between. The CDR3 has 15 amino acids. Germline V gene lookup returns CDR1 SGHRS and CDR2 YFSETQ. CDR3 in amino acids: CASSLSTGQAYEQYF. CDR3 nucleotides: TGCGCCAGCAGCTTGAGCACAGGACAAGCCTACGAGCAGTACTTC.

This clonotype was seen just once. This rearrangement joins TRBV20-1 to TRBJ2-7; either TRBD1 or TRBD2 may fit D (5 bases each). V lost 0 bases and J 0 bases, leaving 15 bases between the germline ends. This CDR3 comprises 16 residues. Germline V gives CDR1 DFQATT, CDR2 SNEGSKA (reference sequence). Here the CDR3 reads CSARDFFRDASYEQYF. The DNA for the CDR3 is TGCAGTGCTAGAGATTTTTTCCGGGACGCCTCCTACGAGCAGTACTTC.

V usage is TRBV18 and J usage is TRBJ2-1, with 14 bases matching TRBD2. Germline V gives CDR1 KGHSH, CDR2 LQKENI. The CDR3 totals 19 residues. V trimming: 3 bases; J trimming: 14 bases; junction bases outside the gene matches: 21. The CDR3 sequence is CASSPRQGLAGVGVSDKFF. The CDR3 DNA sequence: TGTGCCAGCTCACCGAGGCAGGGACTAGCGGGAGTTGGAGTGAGTGATAAGTTCTTC.

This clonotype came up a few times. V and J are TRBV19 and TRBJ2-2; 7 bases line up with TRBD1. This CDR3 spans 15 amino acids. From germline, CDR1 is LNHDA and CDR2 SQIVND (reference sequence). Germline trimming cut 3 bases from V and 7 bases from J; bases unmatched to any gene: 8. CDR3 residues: CASSMRQGGSGELFF. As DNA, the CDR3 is TGTGCCAGTAGTATGCGACAGGGCGGAAGCGGGGAGCTGTTTTTT.

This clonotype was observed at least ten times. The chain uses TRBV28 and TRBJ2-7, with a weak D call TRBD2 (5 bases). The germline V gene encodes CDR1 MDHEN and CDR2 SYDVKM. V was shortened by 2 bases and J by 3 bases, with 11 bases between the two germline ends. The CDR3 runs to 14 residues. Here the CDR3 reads CASSLRGQLYEQYF. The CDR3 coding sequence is TGTGCCAGCAGTTTACGCGGGCAGCTCTACGAGCAGTACTTC.

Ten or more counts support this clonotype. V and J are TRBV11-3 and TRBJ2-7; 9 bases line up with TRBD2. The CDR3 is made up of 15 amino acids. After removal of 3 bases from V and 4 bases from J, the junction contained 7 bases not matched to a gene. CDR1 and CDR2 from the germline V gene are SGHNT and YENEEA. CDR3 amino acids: CASSFPASGAYEQYF. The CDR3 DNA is TGTGCCAGCAGCTTCCCGGCTAGCGGGGCTTACGAGCAGTACTTC.

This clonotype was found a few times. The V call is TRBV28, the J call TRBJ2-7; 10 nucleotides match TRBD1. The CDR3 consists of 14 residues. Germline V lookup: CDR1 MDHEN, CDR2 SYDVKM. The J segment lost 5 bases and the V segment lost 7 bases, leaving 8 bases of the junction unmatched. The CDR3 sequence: CASTRGQGVDEQYF. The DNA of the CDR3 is TGTGCCAGCACCCGAGGACAGGGGGTCGACGAGCAGTACTTC.

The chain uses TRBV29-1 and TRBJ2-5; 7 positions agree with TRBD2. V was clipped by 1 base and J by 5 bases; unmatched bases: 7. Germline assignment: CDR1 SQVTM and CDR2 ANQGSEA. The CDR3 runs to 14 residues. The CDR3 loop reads CSVEAGGGGETQYF. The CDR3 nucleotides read TGCAGCGTTGAAGCGGGCGGGGGAGGGGAGACCCAGTACTTC.

CDR3 region: CASSYRDAEQFF. In DNA, the CDR3 is TGTGCCAGCAGTTACCGGGACGCAGAGCAGTTCTTC. The rearrangement joins TRBV6-2 or TRBV6-3 to TRBJ2-1; either TRBD1 or TRBD2 may fit D (5 bases each). Germline V gene data show CDR1 as MNHEY and CDR2 as SVGEGT. Trimming removed 2 bases at V and 10 bases at J, with 9 bases between. The CDR3 runs to 12 residues.

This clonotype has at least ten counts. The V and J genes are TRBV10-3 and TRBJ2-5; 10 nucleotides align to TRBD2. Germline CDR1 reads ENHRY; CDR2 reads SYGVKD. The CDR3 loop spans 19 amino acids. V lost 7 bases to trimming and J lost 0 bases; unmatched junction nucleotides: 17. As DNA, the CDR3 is TGTGCCATCACCTACGGTGGTCGTAGCGGGAGGACCTACCAAGAGACCCAGTACTTC. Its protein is CAITYGGRSGRTYQETQYF.

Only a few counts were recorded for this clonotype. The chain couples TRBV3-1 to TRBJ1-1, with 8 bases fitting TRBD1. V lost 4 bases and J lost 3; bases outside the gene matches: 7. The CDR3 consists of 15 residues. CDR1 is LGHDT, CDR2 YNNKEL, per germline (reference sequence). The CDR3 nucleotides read TGTGCCAGCAGCCTTCAGGGGGCGGGCGACACTGAAGCTTTCTTT. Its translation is CASSLQGAGDTEAFF. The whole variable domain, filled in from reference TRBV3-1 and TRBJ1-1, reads DTAVSQTPKYLVTQMGNDKSIKCEQNLGHDTMYWYKQDSKKFLKIMFSYNNKELIINETVPNRFSPKSPDKAHLNLHINSLELGDSAVYFCASSLQGAGDTEAFFGQGTRLTVV.

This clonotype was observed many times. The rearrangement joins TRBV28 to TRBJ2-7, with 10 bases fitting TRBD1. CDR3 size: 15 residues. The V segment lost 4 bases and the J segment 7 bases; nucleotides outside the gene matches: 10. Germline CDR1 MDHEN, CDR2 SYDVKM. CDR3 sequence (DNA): TGTGCCAGCAGTTCTCTTCGGGACAGGGGCTGGGAGCAGTACTTC. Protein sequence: CASSSLRDRGWEQYF.

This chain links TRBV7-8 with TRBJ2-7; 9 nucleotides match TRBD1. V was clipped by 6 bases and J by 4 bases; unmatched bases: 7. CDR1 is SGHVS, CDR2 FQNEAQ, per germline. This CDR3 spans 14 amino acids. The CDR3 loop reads CASRVGGQGYEQYF. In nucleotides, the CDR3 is TGTGCCAGCAGGGTCGGGGGACAGGGTTACGAGCAGTACTTC.

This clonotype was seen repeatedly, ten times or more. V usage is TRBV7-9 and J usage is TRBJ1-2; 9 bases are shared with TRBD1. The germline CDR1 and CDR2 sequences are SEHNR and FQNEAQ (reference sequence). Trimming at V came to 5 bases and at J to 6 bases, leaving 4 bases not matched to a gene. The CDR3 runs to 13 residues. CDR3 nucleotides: TGTGCCAGCAGCCAGGGACAGGGAGATGGCTACACCTTC. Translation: CASSQGQGDGYTF.

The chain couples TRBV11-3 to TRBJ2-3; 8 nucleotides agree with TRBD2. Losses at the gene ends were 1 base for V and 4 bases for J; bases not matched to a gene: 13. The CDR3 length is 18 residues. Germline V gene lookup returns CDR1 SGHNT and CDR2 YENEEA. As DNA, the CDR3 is TGTGCCAGCAGCTTAGGTGGGGCGGGAGGTTCCTGGGCAGATACGCAGTATTTT. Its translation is CASSLGGAGGSWADTQYF.

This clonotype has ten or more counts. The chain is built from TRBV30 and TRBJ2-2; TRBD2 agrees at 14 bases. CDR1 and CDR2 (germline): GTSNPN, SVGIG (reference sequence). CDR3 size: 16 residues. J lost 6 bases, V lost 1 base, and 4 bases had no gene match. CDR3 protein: CAWSEGTSGRSGELFF. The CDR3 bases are TGTGCCTGGAGTGAAGGGACTAGCGGGAGATCCGGGGAGCTGTTTTTT.

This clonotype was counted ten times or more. Written as DNA, the CDR3 is TGTGCCAGCATCCAACGAGAGGGCAGAGAGACCCAGTACTTC. It translates to CASIQREGRETQYF. The gene calls are TRBV6-1 and TRBJ2-5, with D perhaps TRBD2 (5 bases). There are 14 residues in the CDR3. Trimming pared 7 bases from V and 4 bases from J, leaving 16 bases between. Germline CDR1 and CDR2: MNHNS and SASEGT.

CDR3 sequence (DNA): TGTGCCAGTAGTACCCCCGGCCCAACAGGGGGCGAGGACACTGAAGCTTTCTTT. Protein: CASSTPGPTGGEDTEAFF. The chain is built from TRBV19 and TRBJ1-1; 9 nucleotides agree with TRBD1. The germline CDR1 and CDR2 sequences are LNHDA and SQIVND (reference sequence). J was trimmed by 3 bases and V by 4 bases; bases with no gene match: 15. The length of the CDR3 is 18 residues.

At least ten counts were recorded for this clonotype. The DNA for the CDR3 is TGTGCCAGCAGTGAAAGCTTTCTACGCTACGAGCAGTACTTC. This codes for CASSESFLRYEQYF. J is TRBJ2-7 and V is TRBV2; D unclear. The CDR3 totals 14 residues. Between the trimmed V and J ends, which lost 2 bases and 3 bases, there was a span of 11 bases. Germline CDR1 is SNHLY and CDR2 is FYNNEI.

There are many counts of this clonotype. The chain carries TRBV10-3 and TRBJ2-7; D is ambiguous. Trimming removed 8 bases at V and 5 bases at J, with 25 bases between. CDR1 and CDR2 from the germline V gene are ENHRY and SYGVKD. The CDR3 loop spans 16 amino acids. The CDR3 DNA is TGTGCCATCCGGACCGGGTCCAGCCATCCTTCCCACGAGCAGTACTTC. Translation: CAIRTGSSHPSHEQYF.